These 20 T cell receptor beta chains were sequenced from one sample in a study of T cells after yellow fever vaccination. TCRdb re-called the 5' RACE reads through MiXCR, storing one row per CDR3 protein. The profile shows about 180,000 distinct CDR3 sequences, about 6% of them singletons. Specimen: CD4+ T cells sorted from PBMCs, collected on the day of the first yellow fever vaccination. Receptors originate from a man younger than 30 who received the YFV17D yellow fever vaccine.

The sample holds many counts of this clonotype. The CDR3 reads CASSLSGVTDTQYF. CDR3 bases: TGTGCCAGCAGCTTAAGCGGGGTCACAGATACGCAGTATTTT. The chain couples TRBV7-9 to TRBJ2-3; TRBD2 matches at 7 bases. CDR1 is SEHNR, CDR2 FQNEAQ, per germline (reference sequence). The CDR3 consists of 14 residues. V was pared by 2 bases and J by 2 bases, with 1 base of the junction left unmatched.

This clonotype was seen repeatedly, ten times or more. J is TRBJ2-3 and V is TRBV5-1, with D possibly being TRBD2 (6 bases). The V and J ends lost 4 bases and 1 base respectively, with 16 bases between them. Germline V gene sequence: CDR1 SGHRS, CDR2 YFSETQ. The CDR3 has 16 amino acids. The DNA for the CDR3 is TGCGCCAGCAGCCCACCGGGACTGGGTGGCACAGATACGCAGTATTTT. It is translated as CASSPPGLGGTDTQYF.

For this clonotype: A much larger clone sits a single nucleotide away, making a read error possible. The chain has TRBV5-8 and TRBJ1-5; 8 nucleotides match TRBD1. The CDR3 has 14 amino acids. Germline CDR1 reads SGHTS; CDR2 reads YDEGEE. V trimming: 7 bases; J trimming: 5 bases; junction bases outside the gene matches: 8. Written as DNA, the CDR3 is TGTGCCAGCTGCCAAGGGACAGGCGATCAGCCCCAGCATTTT. It yields the protein CASCQGTGDQPQHF.

This clonotype was detected ten times or more. The chain couples TRBV7-3 to TRBJ2-3, with 7 positions matching TRBD2. This CDR3 spans 17 amino acids. CDR1 is SGHTA and CDR2 is FQGTGA in the germline V gene. The V and J ends lost 1 base and 3 bases, in that order; junction bases with no gene match: 10. CDR3 DNA: TGTGCCAGCAGCTTAAGTTCCCGTGGCGGGGGTACAGATACGCAGTATTTT. It encodes CASSLSSRGGGTDTQYF. The full variable domain, in which reference TRBV7-3 and TRBJ2-3 provide the parts outside the CDR3, is GAGVSQTPSNKVTEKGKYVELRCDPISGHTALYWYRQSLGQGPEFLIYFQGTGAADDSGLPNDRFFAVRPEGSVSTLKIQRTERGDSAVYLCASSLSSRGGGTDTQYFGPGTRLTVL.

This clonotype was seen at least ten times. CDR3 sequence (DNA): TGTGCCAGCAGCCCCCGACTAGCGGGGGGGTTGGAGACCCAGTACTTC. Protein sequence: CASSPRLAGGLETQYF. The V call is TRBV9, the J call TRBJ2-5, with TRBD2 matching over 14 bases. Germline V lookup: CDR1 SGDLS, CDR2 YYNGEE. The V and J ends lost 4 bases and 5 bases, in that order; junction bases with no gene match: 7. This CDR3 is 16 amino acids long.

This clonotype was counted only a few times. The chain carries TRBV19 and TRBJ1-1; D may be TRBD1 (6 bases). The CDR3 contains 16 residues. Trimming removed 7 bases from V and 4 bases from J, with 22 bases in between. From germline, CDR1 is LNHDA and CDR2 SQIVND (reference sequence). CDR3: CASKVGDNVYTTEAFF. In DNA, the CDR3 is TGTGCCAGTAAAGTGGGGGACAATGTCTATACCACTGAAGCTTTCTTT. Combining the CDR3 with reference TRBV19 and TRBJ1-1 gives the whole variable domain DGGITQSPKYLFRKEGQNVTLSCEQNLNHDAMYWYRQDPGQGLRLIYYSQIVNDFQKGDIAEGYSVSREKKESFPLTVTSAQKNPTAFYLCASKVGDNVYTTEAFFGQGTRLTVV.

At least ten counts were recorded for this clonotype. J is TRBJ2-5 and V is TRBV6-5, with TRBD1 matching 9 bases. The CDR3 covers 15 residues. Looked up from germline, CDR1 is MNHEY and CDR2 is SVGAGI. V dropped 5 bases and J dropped 3; count of bases not matched to a gene: 7. CDR3 sequence: CASSTSGQGKETQYF. The CDR3 nucleotides are TGTGCCAGCAGTACCTCGGGACAGGGTAAAGAGACCCAGTACTTC.

The chain links TRBV7-2 to TRBJ2-4, with 11 bases identical to TRBD1. Germline V gene lookup returns CDR1 SGHTA and CDR2 FQGNSA. The V and J ends lost 0 bases and 7 bases, in that order; junction bases with no gene match: 2. The CDR3 has 15 amino acids. CDR3 nucleotide sequence: TGTGCCAGCAGCTTAGCTGGGACAGGGGGGAACATTCAGTACTTC. Its protein product is CASSLAGTGGNIQYF.

CDR3 loop: CASSPGSLREGYTF. The CDR3 DNA reads as TGTGCCAGCAGCCCCGGGAGTCTGAGGGAGGGCTACACCTTC. This rearrangement joins TRBV7-9 to TRBJ1-2; D ambiguous. In germline, CDR1 is SEHNR, CDR2 FQNEAQ (reference sequence). The V and J ends lost 5 bases and 8 bases respectively, with 18 bases between them. This CDR3 is built from 14 residues.

At least ten counts were recorded for this clonotype. This rearrangement joins TRBV12-3 or TRBV12-4 to TRBJ2-5; 10 nucleotides agree with TRBD2. The CDR3 loop spans 13 amino acids. With 6 bases clipped from V and 4 bases from J, the junction kept 2 bases outside the gene matches. The chain's CDR3 is CASRRLAGETQYF. CDR3 coding DNA: TGTGCCAGCAGGAGACTAGCGGGAGAGACCCAGTACTTC.

This chain uses TRBV20-1 with TRBJ2-2; 10 bases map to TRBD2. This CDR3 spans 19 amino acids. Unmatched junction bases numbered 17, after V lost 4 bases and J lost 3 bases. Germline-derived CDR1 and CDR2 are DFQATT and SNEGSKA (reference sequence). Here the CDR3 reads CSANLAGASIEGDTGELFF. DNA of the CDR3: TGCAGTGCTAATCTAGCGGGGGCCTCTATCGAGGGGGACACCGGGGAGCTGTTTTTT.

This clonotype was seen ten or more times. The chain recombines TRBV5-1 with TRBJ1-2, with 7 positions matching TRBD1. V dropped 4 bases and J dropped 2; count of bases not matched to a gene: 5. Germline V CDR1 and CDR2: SGHRS, YFSETQ. The CDR3 spans 14 residues. Here the CDR3 DNA reads TGCGCCAGCAGCAGGACAGGTCAAAACTATGGCTACACCTTC. It specifies CASSRTGQNYGYTF.

This chain uses TRBV5-5 with TRBJ2-3; D remains unclear. The CDR3 runs 14 residues. V was cut by 1 base and J by 2 bases, with 8 bases left in between. Germline V CDR1 and CDR2: SGHKS, YYEKEE (reference sequence). CDR3 DNA sequence: TGTGCCAGCAGCTTGCACGTATTCACAGATACGCAGTATTTT. This translates into CASSLHVFTDTQYF.

This clonotype was seen a handful of times. V usage is TRBV7-9 and J usage is TRBJ2-5, with D uncertain. From germline, CDR1 is SEHNR and CDR2 FQNEAQ (reference sequence). V was cut by 5 bases and J by 7 bases, with 8 bases left in between. This CDR3 has 11 residues. The CDR3 is CASSLSGTQYF. The CDR3 DNA sequence: TGTGCCAGCAGCCTTTCTGGGACCCAGTACTTC.

The chain has TRBV28 and TRBJ1-2, with D perhaps TRBD1 (5 bases). The CDR3 length is 12 residues. Trimming pared 6 bases from V and 8 bases from J, leaving 13 bases between. Germline CDR1 reads MDHEN; CDR2 reads SYDVKM. This chain's CDR3 is CASSLARQGYTF. In DNA, the CDR3 is TGTGCCAGCAGCCTCGCCAGACAGGGCTACACCTTC.

This clonotype was recorded at least ten times. The chain couples TRBV27 to TRBJ2-7; TRBD1 agrees at 10 bases. Germline assignment: CDR1 MNHEY and CDR2 SMNVEV (reference sequence). The CDR3 spans 13 residues. The trim removed 7 bases at V and 7 bases at J, leaving 7 bases unmatched. The CDR3 DNA is TGTGCCAGCAAAGGACAGGGGGGTTGGGAGCAGTACTTC. Translating gives CASKGQGGWEQYF.

This clonotype was seen at least ten times. This rearrangement joins TRBV6-2 or TRBV6-3 to TRBJ2-3; D is unresolved. Germline V gene lookup returns CDR1 MNHEY and CDR2 SVGEGT. The CDR3 extends over 12 amino acids. Trimming pared 2 bases from V and 4 bases from J, leaving 4 bases between. CDR3 DNA sequence: TGTGCCAGCAGTTACGAGTCAGATACGCAGTATTTT. This codes for CASSYESDTQYF.

This clonotype was observed many times. V gene TRBV18 combines with J gene TRBJ2-1, with 7 nucleotides matching TRBD1. The CDR3 runs 16 residues. Trimming took 2 bases from V and 0 from J; bases not matched to a gene: 4. Germline values: CDR1 KGHSH, CDR2 LQKENI. This CDR3 reads CASSPATGSSYNEQFF. Written as DNA, the CDR3 is TGTGCCAGCTCACCAGCGACAGGGAGCTCCTACAATGAGCAGTTCTTC.

The chain employs TRBV29-1 and TRBJ2-2; weak D call: TRBD1 (5 bases). The CDR3 loop spans 14 amino acids. The germline V gene encodes CDR1 SQVTM and CDR2 ANQGSEA. Trimming removed 4 bases from V and 0 bases from J, with 9 bases in between. The CDR3 is CSVGQFANTGELFF. CDR3 DNA sequence: TGCAGCGTTGGACAGTTCGCGAACACCGGGGAGCTGTTTTTT.

Many counts were recorded for this clonotype. The rearrangement links TRBV29-1 to TRBJ1-3; D is perhaps TRBD1 (5 bases). V lost 1 base, J lost 0 bases, and 10 bases lay in between. The CDR3 consists of 15 residues. CDR1 is SQVTM, CDR2 ANQGSEA, per germline. The CDR3 DNA sequence: TGCAGCGTTGAAGTAGGACAAAGCTCTGGAAACACCATATATTTT. It yields the protein CSVEVGQSSGNTIYF.